There are a few counts of the clone carrying this TCR beta chain. Its matching antigen is unknown. The sample originates from a study of CD8+ T cells in alopecia areata. Study context: Patients took tofacitinib for 6 to 18 months, followed by 6 drug-free months. The SALT score measured affected scalp surface percentage in treated patients. Study observations and caveats: TCRs were shared less clearly across patients than in mice, possibly for HLA-related reasons. Many expanded lesional clones stayed in scalp and blood while on tofacitinib.

Germline CDR1 and CDR2: SQVTM and ANQGSEA. The CDR3 consists of 15 residues. Trimming removed 6 bases at V and 4 bases at J, with 21 bases between. cDNA serving as the sequencing template came from extracted, reverse transcribed RNA. The table came from immunoSEQ multiplex PCR; TCRdb's copy has only in-frame clones and leaves some out. The table has tens of thousands of clones, around 29% seen once. Treatment indicated: oral pan-JAK inhibitor, 5-10 mg twice daily. Material: CD8+ T cells sorted from blood, obtained at week 4, from a patient treated with tofacitinib. The receptor was isolated from a human donor with alopecia areata. The chain has TRBV29-1 and TRBJ1-2; D remains ambiguous. CDR3 nucleotides: TGCAGCGTCCCGGAGGGTGTACCTCTGGCCTATGGCTACACCTTC. Encoded protein: CSVPEGVPLAYGYTF.